This T cell receptor (beta chain) was identified during a study of blood T cell repertoires in COVID-19. Study in general: Acute and convalescent COVID-19 specimens originated in the United States, Italy and Spain. T cells, B-cell-depleted T cells, or PBMCs supplied cDNA or gDNA.

During active infection, Seattle patients enrolled and were then monitored through disease. Per the original methods: The authors estimated nucleated cell counts from reference gene primer amplification. Method: immunoSEQ multiplex PCR; TCRdb's copy keeps in-frame clones and lacks some. V and J calls and clone size are as listed in that table; D and trimming were resolved from the DNA. This table holds 150,000 to 200,000 clones, approximately 93% found once. This CDR3 is built from 15 residues. Germline CDR1 and CDR2: SGHTA and FQGNSA. Trimming took 5 bases from V and 5 from J; bases not matched to a gene: 6.

This chain uses TRBV7-2 with TRBJ2-5; the match to TRBD2 covers 12 bases. The material sequenced was peripheral blood. The sequence came from an older woman with COVID-19, enrolled during active disease. CDR3 sequence (DNA): TGTGCCAGCAGCCAAACAGGGACTAGCGGGGAGACCCAGTACTTC. This codes for CASSQTGTSGETQYF.